This record concerns one T cell receptor (beta chain) sequence. This sample is drawn from a study of blood T cell repertoires in COVID-19. Study-level background: Some COVID-19 samples were acute and others convalescent; all came from the United States, Italy and Spain. T cells, B-cell-depleted T cells, or PBMCs provided the cDNA or gDNA that served as material.

Some clones are missing from TCRdb's copy, which holds only in-frame ones; the method was immunoSEQ multiplex PCR. The repertoire holds fewer than 300,000 clones, with 85% to 90% as singletons. CDR1 and CDR2 from the germline V gene are MNHEY and SMNVEV (reference sequence). The CDR3 has 17 residues. Trimming left V 0 bases short and J 3 bases short, with 15 bases between. Those enrolled in Seattle joined during active infection and were followed longitudinally afterward. Input material: peripheral blood. The J gene is TRBJ1-5, the V gene TRBV27, with TRBD1 as a possible D gene (6 bases). The sequence was collected from a man aged 45-65 years with COVID-19, enrolled during active disease. The CDR3 loop reads CASSLSVPGALNQPQHF. The DNA for the CDR3 is TGTGCCAGCAGTTTATCGGTTCCAGGGGCACTCAATCAGCCCCAGCATTTT.